The 30 T cell receptor beta chains given below trace back to one sample, sequenced in a study of Graves' ophthalmopathy and Graves' hyperthyroidism (dated by TCRdb to 2016 to 2019). Sequencing used an Illumina HiSeq 2000. For repertoire sequencing, TCR beta CDR3 regions were amplified from RNA transcripts. HTBI primers and the Qiagen OneStep RT-PCR kit were used in a first-round RT-PCR, which was followed by a second-round multiplex PCR, size selection and purification. The public reads were run again by TCRdb, first through fastp at Q25 and then through MiXCR, and only productive beta chains were kept. When rows share a CDR3 protein, they turn into one entry using the most common DNA and genes. The sample profile shows hundreds of thousands of distinct CDR3 sequences; more than 20% of them were found once. The ten largest clones take up 3% of the sample. Sequencing was carried out using peripheral blood. The receptors here all came from a young woman with stable Graves' hyperthyroidism. Donor details come from another sample of the same person, matched by shared clones.

This clonotype was counted ten times or more. V is TRBV28 and J is TRBJ2-5; 10 bases line up with TRBD1. V lost 3 bases and J lost 4; bases outside the gene matches: 8. Germline loops: CDR1 MDHEN, CDR2 SYDVKM. The CDR3 has 16 residues. The DNA for the CDR3 is TGTGCCAGCAGTTTCCAGACAGGGGGCGCGGGAGAGACCCAGTACTTC. Residues: CASSFQTGGAGETQYF.

In its sample, this clonotype was seen many times. This chain uses TRBV20-1 with TRBJ2-7; 10 bases are a match to TRBD1. Germline CDR1 reads DFQATT; CDR2 reads SNEGSKA (reference sequence). With 1 base clipped from V and 3 bases from J, the junction kept 9 bases outside the gene matches. CDR3 length: 16 amino acids. CDR3 region: CSARATRQGAYYEQYF. The CDR3 nucleotides read TGCAGTGCTAGAGCGACCCGACAGGGGGCATACTACGAGCAGTACTTC.

V and J are TRBV13 and TRBJ2-7; D may correspond to TRBD1 or TRBD2 (5 bases each). Trimming removed 5 bases at V and 0 bases at J, with 17 bases between. CDR1 is PRHDT and CDR2 is FYEKMQ in the germline V gene (reference sequence). The CDR3 runs to 16 residues. The CDR3 bases are TGTGCCAGCAGCCCTAGTGAGGGACGCTACTCCTACGAGCAGTACTTC. This codes for CASSPSEGRYSYEQYF.

Points on this clonotype: A read error may be the cause here, since a much bigger clone is one base away. The chain couples TRBV7-2 to TRBJ2-2; TRBD2 might be the D (5 bases). The CDR3 runs 14 residues. The germline gives CDR1 SGHTA, CDR2 FQGNSA. As DNA, the CDR3 is TGTGCCAGCAGCTCCGGACTTTCCACCGGGGAGCTGTGTTTT. Amino acid sequence: CASSSGLSTGELCF.

This clonotype occurred many times. The chain carries TRBV12-3 or TRBV12-4 and TRBJ1-6; D possibly corresponds to TRBD1 (5 bases). V shed 5 bases and J shed 6 bases, with 11 bases lying between them. This CDR3 spans 14 amino acids. The CDR3 reads CASSVGTANSPLHF. In DNA, the CDR3 is TGTGCCAGCAGTGTCGGGACGGCTAATTCACCCCTCCACTTT.

This clonotype was counted at least ten times. The chain is built from TRBV28 and TRBJ2-7; 8 nucleotides agree with TRBD1. CDR1 MDHEN and CDR2 SYDVKM come from the germline V gene. Trimming at V came to 4 bases and at J to 5 bases, leaving 7 bases not matched to a gene. This CDR3 has 14 residues. CDR3 DNA: TGTGCCAGCAGTTCCCTGGACAGGGACCACGAGCAGTACTTC. This codes for CASSSLDRDHEQYF.

This clonotype was seen repeatedly, ten times or more. This chain connects TRBV29-1 to TRBJ2-7, with D perhaps assigned TRBD1 or TRBD2 (6 bases each). Germline V gene lookup returns CDR1 SQVTM and CDR2 ANQGSEA. The CDR3 extends over 14 amino acids. V gave up 6 bases and J gave up 3 bases, with 18 bases separating them. The CDR3 sequence is CSVHEGGGFYEQYF. CDR3 DNA sequence: TGCAGCGTCCACGAGGGGGGAGGTTTCTACGAGCAGTACTTC.

The chain carries TRBV19 and TRBJ2-7, with a tentative D call TRBD1 (7 bases). The V gene's germline CDR1 is LNHDA and CDR2 SQIVND (reference sequence). V was shortened by 8 bases and J by 1 base, with 12 bases between the two germline ends. The CDR3 length is 13 residues. CDR3 nucleotides: TGTGCCAGTGGAGGGACAGCGTCCTACGAGCAGTACTTC. It is translated as CASGGTASYEQYF.

The table lists this clonotype with many counts. The V and J genes are TRBV2 and TRBJ2-2; D is uncertain. V lost 2 bases to trimming and J lost 6 bases, with 16 bases between them. Germline V gene lookup returns CDR1 SNHLY and CDR2 FYNNEI. This CDR3 has 16 residues. This chain's CDR3 is CASSELRLATAGELFF. For the CDR3, the DNA is TGTGCCAGCAGTGAACTACGACTCGCTACTGCCGGGGAGCTGTTTTTT. Variable domain in full (rest from reference TRBV2 and TRBJ2-2): EPEVTQTPSHQVTQMGQEVILRCVPISNHLYFYWYRQILGQKVEFLVSFYNNEISEKSEIFDDQFSVERPDGSNFTLKIRSTKLEDSAMYFCASSELRLATAGELFFGEGSRLTVL.

This clonotype was seen ten or more times. The V gene is TRBV11-2, the J gene TRBJ1-3; TRBD1 matches at 7 bases. The CDR3 has 16 amino acids. Trimming at V came to 4 bases and at J to 5 bases, leaving 11 bases not matched to a gene. Germline V CDR1 and CDR2: SGHAT, FQNNGV. In DNA, the CDR3 is TGTGCCAGCAGCTCCCTTTCTCCGGACAGGCGAAACACCATATATTTT. It yields the protein CASSSLSPDRRNTIYF.

This clonotype has a count of ten or more. The CDR3 DNA reads TGTGCCAGCAGTGAAAACGACTCTGGAAACACCATATATTTT. Its protein product is CASSENDSGNTIYF. The chain has TRBV25-1 and TRBJ1-3, with D unclear. V was cut by 2 bases and J by 0 bases, with 5 bases left in between. The CDR3 contains 14 residues. Germline lookup yields CDR1 MGHDK and CDR2 SYGVNS.

This clonotype appeared many times. V usage is TRBV6-5 and J usage is TRBJ1-2, with a possible D match to TRBD1 (6 bases). The germline V and J ends were trimmed by 6 bases and 4 bases, with 15 bases remaining between them. Per germline, CDR1 MNHEY and CDR2 SVGAGI. This CDR3 has 14 residues. The CDR3 nucleotides read TGTGCCAGCAGAAACGAACAGGGTCTCTATGGCTACACCTTC. Residues: CASRNEQGLYGYTF.

The V call is TRBV11-3, the J call TRBJ1-1; weak D call: TRBD1 (6 bases). Germline V gene sequence: CDR1 SGHNT, CDR2 YENEEA. This CDR3 is 14 amino acids long. The V and J ends lost 5 bases and 4 bases respectively, with 14 bases between them. The CDR3 bases are TGTGCCAGCAGCACGTGGGGGGGCGGCACTGAAGCTTTCTTT. Translating it yields CASSTWGGGTEAFF.

This chain connects TRBV6-1 to TRBJ1-2; 9 positions match TRBD1. The CDR3 has 15 amino acids. Trimming took 5 bases from V and 5 from J; bases not matched to a gene: 9. CDR1 and CDR2 (germline): MNHNS, SASEGT. The CDR3 DNA reads as TGTGCCAGCAGTAGCCACCCCGGGACAGGGTATGGCTACACCTTC. It yields the protein CASSSHPGTGYGYTF.

This clonotype was recorded at least ten times. The chain is built from TRBV2 and TRBJ2-2, with a tentative D call TRBD1 (6 bases). The CDR3 extends over 12 amino acids. Germline V CDR1 and CDR2: SNHLY, FYNNEI. Trimming shortened V by 7 bases and J by 6 bases, and 9 bases separated the two germline ends. The CDR3 DNA reads as TGTGCCAGCATACAGGGTTCCGGGGAGCTGTTTTTT. Protein product: CASIQGSGELFF.

This clonotype was seen a handful of times. The chain is built from TRBV10-3 and TRBJ1-2; TRBD1 might be the D (6 bases). CDR3 length: 12 residues. V lost 7 bases and J 8 bases, leaving 14 bases between the germline ends. Germline lookup yields CDR1 ENHRY and CDR2 SYGVKD. In DNA, the CDR3 is TGTGCCATCACCTCGGACAGAAGCGGCTACACCTTC. Its translation is CAITSDRSGYTF.

This clonotype occurred many times. The chain recombines TRBV6-1 with TRBJ1-1, with D possibly TRBD1 on 6 matching bases. Germline V gives CDR1 MNHNS, CDR2 SASEGT. The CDR3 totals 15 residues. V lost 5 bases and J 1 base, leaving 14 bases between the germline ends. The CDR3 DNA follows: TGTGCCAGCAGTAAGGGGGTTATAAGGAACACTGAAGCTTTCTTT. It yields the protein CASSKGVIRNTEAFF.

In this sample, this clonotype turned up many times. CDR3 sequence (DNA): TGTGCCAGCAACGGACGTGGAAACACCATATATTTT. It codes for CASNGRGNTIYF. The chain is built from TRBV2 and TRBJ1-3; D remains ambiguous. V lost 7 bases to trimming and J lost 3 bases, with 7 bases between them. Looked up from germline, CDR1 is SNHLY and CDR2 is FYNNEI. CDR3 length equals 12 residues.

On this clonotype: The missing conserved phenylalanine or tryptophan at the end of this CDR3 makes a read error likely. This chain connects TRBV7-9 to TRBJ2-7, with unresolved D. In germline, CDR1 is SEHNR, CDR2 FQNEAQ (reference sequence). The CDR3 is made up of 11 amino acids. The CDR3 DNA is TGTGCCAGCAGTCCGTCCTGCGAGCAGTACTAC. Translating it yields CASSPSCEQYY.

This clonotype was seen ten or more times. The V gene is TRBV6-5, the J gene TRBJ1-1; 7 bases align to TRBD1. Germline CDR1 and CDR2: MNHEY and SVGAGI. The trim removed 6 bases at V and 8 bases at J, leaving 3 bases unmatched. CDR3 size: 11 residues. CDR3 region: CASRLTGEAFF. In DNA form, the CDR3 reads TGTGCCAGCAGACTGACAGGGGAAGCTTTCTTT.

This clonotype showed up many times. The rearrangement joins TRBV20-1 to TRBJ2-5; D is perhaps TRBD1 or TRBD2 (5 bases each). V lost 1 base, J lost 5 bases, and 17 bases lay in between. Germline V CDR1 and CDR2: DFQATT, SNEGSKA (reference sequence). The CDR3 consists of 15 residues. CDR3 loop: CSARGPRGHRETQYF. In nucleotides, the CDR3 is TGCAGTGCTAGAGGGCCCCGGGGCCACCGGGAGACCCAGTACTTC.

This clonotype was counted many times. This chain connects TRBV29-1 to TRBJ2-7; D not certain. Trimming took 4 bases from V and 2 from J, leaving 6 bases between them. The CDR3 loop spans 11 amino acids. CDR1 SQVTM and CDR2 ANQGSEA come from the germline V gene. This chain's CDR3 is CSVVETYEQYF. The CDR3 coding sequence is TGCAGCGTTGTAGAGACCTACGAGCAGTACTTC.

The CDR3 region has the DNA TGTGCCACCGAGAAATCGGGCAATCAGCCCCAGCATTTT. Its protein is CATEKSGNQPQHF. The V gene is TRBV6-2 or TRBV6-3, the J gene TRBJ1-5; the D is unclear. This CDR3 region has 13 residues. Germline V gene data show CDR1 as MNHEY and CDR2 as SVGEGT. Trimming took 10 bases from V and 2 from J, leaving 12 bases between them.

There are many counts of this clonotype. The chain is built from TRBV6-2 or TRBV6-3 and TRBJ2-7; D might be TRBD1 (6 bases). The germline gives CDR1 MNHEY, CDR2 SVGEGT. The CDR3 is made up of 13 amino acids. V gave up 7 bases and J gave up 3 bases, with 13 bases separating them. This CDR3 reads CASNQGRVYEQYF. The CDR3 DNA follows: TGTGCCAGCAACCAGGGGCGGGTCTACGAGCAGTACTTC.

This clonotype came up many times. This rearrangement joins TRBV6-5 to TRBJ2-7, with a weak D call TRBD1 (6 bases). The germline gives CDR1 MNHEY, CDR2 SVGAGI. CDR3 length: 13 amino acids. V was cut by 6 bases and J by 2 bases, with 11 bases left in between. The CDR3 DNA is TGTGCCAGCAGGGCGTGGGACACCTACGAGCAGTACTTC. It translates to CASRAWDTYEQYF.

This clonotype was counted many times. The chain uses TRBV25-1 and TRBJ2-5; D gene unclear. CDR3 length: 19 residues. The V gene's germline CDR1 is MGHDK and CDR2 SYGVNS. V lost 3 bases, J lost 1 base, and 24 bases lay in between. The CDR3 coding sequence is TGTGCCAGCAGTGAGGGGTCAAGGCGATGGATTCCCGTCCAAGAGACCCAGTACTTC. It specifies CASSEGSRRWIPVQETQYF.

This clonotype was seen ten or more times. The chain recombines TRBV10-3 with TRBJ2-7, with a weak D call TRBD2 (5 bases). CDR1 is ENHRY and CDR2 is SYGVKD in the germline V gene. Trimming took 3 bases from V and 3 from J, leaving 9 bases between them. This CDR3 has 13 amino acids. For the CDR3, the DNA is TGTGCCATCAGTGACAGCGGCCTCTACGAGCAGTACTTC. Translating it yields CAISDSGLYEQYF.

This clonotype was observed a single time. This chain uses TRBV5-1 with TRBJ1-1, with unresolved D. This CDR3 is 14 amino acids long. V was shortened by 2 bases and J by 3 bases, with 11 bases between the two germline ends. Looked up from germline, CDR1 is SGHRS and CDR2 is YFSETQ. The CDR3 DNA reads TGCGCCAGCAGCTTACTGGGGAGGGACACTGAAGCTTTCTTT. Translated: CASSLLGRDTEAFF.

The sample holds many counts of this clonotype. This chain joins TRBV6-6 and TRBJ2-5; 9 bases line up with TRBD1. The CDR3 is 15 amino acids. Germline V lookup: CDR1 MNHNY, CDR2 SVGAGI (reference sequence). Germline trimming cut 5 bases from V and 1 base from J; bases unmatched to any gene: 5. CDR3 nucleotide sequence: TGTGCCAGCAGTCCGGAGACAGGGGGCCAAGAGACCCAGTACTTC. Its protein is CASSPETGGQETQYF.

This clonotype was detected ten times or more. The V and J genes are TRBV6-1 and TRBJ1-1; tentatively, D is TRBD1 (5 bases). In germline, CDR1 is MNHNS, CDR2 SASEGT. Trimming took 5 bases from V and 6 from J, leaving 13 bases between them. The CDR3 spans 13 residues. This CDR3 is CASSRGGLSEAFF. In nucleotides, the CDR3 is TGTGCCAGCAGTCGCGGGGGGTTGTCTGAAGCTTTCTTT.